This entry describes one T cell receptor beta chain. This sample is part of a study of PD-L1 blockade in urothelial cancer. Time point in this sample: pretreatment peripheral blood. Every PCR got spiked synthetic TCR analog templates. This table comes from immunoSEQ multiplex PCR, and its TCRdb copy is limited to in-frame clones, with some not included. The data hold approximately 47,000 clones, with around 86% observed a single time. The trim removed 4 bases at V and 7 bases at J, leaving 13 bases unmatched. CDR1 is SGHNT and CDR2 is YYREEE in the germline V gene (reference sequence). There are 16 residues in the CDR3.

The sequences come from PBMCs, collected around atezolizumab (anti-PD-L1) treatment. The chain recombines TRBV5-4 with TRBJ2-5, with 10 positions matching TRBD1. The TCR comes from a man in his fifties with urothelial cancer. The CDR3 sequence is CASSRGGDRGYGTQYF. CDR3 nucleotides: TGTGCCAGCAGCCGGGGCGGGGACAGGGGTTATGGGACCCAGTACTTC.